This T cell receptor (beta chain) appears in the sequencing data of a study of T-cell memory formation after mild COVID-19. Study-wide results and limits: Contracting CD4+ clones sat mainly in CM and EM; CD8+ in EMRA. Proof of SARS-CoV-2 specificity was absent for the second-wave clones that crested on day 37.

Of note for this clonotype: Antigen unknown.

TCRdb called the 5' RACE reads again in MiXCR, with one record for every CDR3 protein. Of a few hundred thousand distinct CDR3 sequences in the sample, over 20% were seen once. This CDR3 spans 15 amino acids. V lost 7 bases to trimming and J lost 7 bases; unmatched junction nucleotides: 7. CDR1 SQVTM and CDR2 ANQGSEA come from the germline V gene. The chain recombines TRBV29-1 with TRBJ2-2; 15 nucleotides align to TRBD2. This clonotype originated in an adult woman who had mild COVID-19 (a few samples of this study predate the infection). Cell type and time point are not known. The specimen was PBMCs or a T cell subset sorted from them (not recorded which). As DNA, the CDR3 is TGCAGCGGCGGACTAGCGGGGGGGCCAGGCGGGGAGCTGTTTTTT. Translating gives CSGGLAGGPGGELFF.